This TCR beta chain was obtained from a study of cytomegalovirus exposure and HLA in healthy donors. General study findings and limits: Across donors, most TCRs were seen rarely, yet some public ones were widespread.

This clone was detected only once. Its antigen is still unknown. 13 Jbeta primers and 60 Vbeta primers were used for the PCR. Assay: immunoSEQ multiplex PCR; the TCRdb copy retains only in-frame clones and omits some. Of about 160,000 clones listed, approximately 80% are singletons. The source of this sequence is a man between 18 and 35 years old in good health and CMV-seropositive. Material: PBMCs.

The CDR3 nucleotides read TGTGCCAGTAGCCTGGGACTAGCGGGCCACAATGAGCAGTTCTTC. Translating it yields CASSLGLAGHNEQFF. The chain recombines TRBV19 with TRBJ2-1; 12 bases map to TRBD2. CDR3 length: 15 amino acids. J gave up 5 bases and V 6 bases, and 5 bases lay outside the gene matches. Per the germline V gene, CDR1 is LNHDA and CDR2 is SQIVND (reference sequence).